This T cell receptor beta chain was identified in a study of blood T cell repertoires in COVID-19 (dated by TCRdb to about 2020). For the wider study: Samples from collaborators originated in the United States, Italy and Spain and spanned both the acute and convalescent phases of COVID-19. The material from the prospective study consisted of cDNA or gDNA derived from T cells, B-cell-depleted T cells, or PBMCs. Deeply sampled blood TCRbeta repertoires from subjects exposed to, actively infected with, or recovered from COVID-19 were included in the dataset. The repertoires were made available in a free public database intended to serve as a resource for research on the immune response to SARS-CoV-2. The samples were drawn from the first 160 participants of the ongoing ImmuneRACE study and from 1,254 subjects provided by 6 global collaborators. The sample metadata nearly always contained a de-identified subject ID, COVID-19 status, age in years and sex. Where available, HLA class I and class II types were taken from metadata supplied by the sample provider and were not determined by assay-based typing.

The CDR3 contains 16 residues, cysteine and phenylalanine counted. Just CDR3 DNA is preserved here, 48 bases in frame from base 1. The junction shows trimming of 0 bases on V and 9 bases on J, plus 20 bases between the germline ends. CDR1 is given as LGHDT and CDR2 as YNNKEL, both from the germline V gene (reference sequence). The collaborating institutions used their own protocols to collect whole blood in K2EDTA tubes. For TCRbeta analysis, collaborator samples were shipped as frozen whole blood, as isolated PBMCs, or as DNA extracted from either sample type. Comments on this clone: Its target antigen remains unknown. No base qualities exist here, and no much larger clone lies one base off it.

Overall study results and their limits: The amount of clinical and demographic metadata varied by source and participant and was provided uncurated.

TCRbeta CDR3 regions were amplified from genomic DNA using the immunoSEQ Assay, a bias-controlled multiplex PCR. In the original analysis: Within the assay, amplification of reference gene primers was used to estimate how many nucleated cells each sample contained. Sequence reads were collapsed and filtered to measure the absolute abundance of every unique TCRbeta CDR3 rearrangement. For each sample, productive Simpson clonality was calculated as the square root of Simpson's diversity index across productive rearrangements. As stored in TCRdb, this immuneACCESS dataset retains in-frame rearrangements with V and J assigned. A fraction of the clones does not appear; measured against another copy, unresolved V genes explain less than half of the discrepancy, and the remainder lacks a known reason. That table gives V, J and clone size, and the DNA gave D and trimming. The sample table holds 200,000 to 300,000 clones, of which about 80% were seen once. Roughly a tenth of the sample is held by the ten biggest clonotypes.

The receptor was derived from a woman of 80 years or more with acute or convalescent COVID-19. The chain is made from TRBV3-1 (or the pseudogene TRBV3-2) and TRBJ1-2; no confident D gene assignment can be made. Sequencing was performed on peripheral blood. Here the CDR3 is given as CASSQDWRSSTRRYTF. The nucleotide sequence is TGTGCCAGCAGCCAAGATTGGAGAAGCTCTACGAGGCGCTACACCTTC.